This is a list of T cell receptor beta chains from one sample in a study of T cell responses to AZD1222 COVID-19 vaccine. The table came from immunoSEQ multiplex PCR; TCRdb's copy has only in-frame clones and leaves some out. This repertoire shows approximately 100,000 clones, approximately 92% found once; its top ten account for 1% to 1.5%. The sample in question was peripheral blood, obtained on day 0 of AZD1222 vaccination. These receptors all stem from an adult in good health. Both conserved end residues are trimmed from each CDR3. The size of a clone is reported for some rows only, either as once, few or many, or as a class for expanded clones.

v_call	j_call	clone_size	cdr3_aa
TRBV19	TRBJ1-1	.	ASSIRSTNTEAF
TRBV6-1	TRBJ1-1	.	ASSEVEGIHTEAF
TRBV19	TRBJ1-2	.	ASSIEVGRTNYGYT
TRBV4-2	TRBJ2-7	once	ASSLGSVDEQY
TRBV7-2	TRBJ2-7	.	ASSTSSGGFYEQY
TRBV29-1	TRBJ1-3	.	SVGEQSGNTIY
TRBV6-4	TRBJ2-3	.	ASSDRAGDSTDTQY
TRBV6-5	TRBJ2-7	.	ASTIGPAGGEQY
TRBV19	TRBJ2-2	.	ASFNSFANTGELF
TRBV9	TRBJ2-2	.	ASSIEGSPNTGELF
TRBV27	TRBJ1-1	.	ASSLSVGKGGTEAF
TRBV6-5	TRBJ2-2	.	ASRRGLVGTGELF
TRBV19	TRBJ2-1	.	AAGTDSYNEQF
TRBV6-4	TRBJ2-7	.	ASSADRDCISGTYEQY
TRBV9	TRBJ2-2	.	ASSLGVPGELF
TRBV9	TRBJ2-7	.	ASSGGQRIYEQY
TRBV7-9	TRBJ1-1	.	ASSSGFEAF
TRBV7-2	TRBJ1-5	.	ASSPQTDSTPQH
TRBV3-1/TRBV3-2	TRBJ1-1	.	ASSETGGVTEAF
TRBV29-1	TRBJ1-5	once	SVGTERNQPQH
TRBV4-3	TRBJ2-3	.	ASSLSRSGRFSDTQY
TRBV11-3	TRBJ2-2	.	ASSFRQYTGELF
TRBV3-1/TRBV3-2	TRBJ2-5	once	ASSQSRIKQETQY
TRBV4-3	TRBJ2-2	.	ASSQDWASNTGELF
TRBV9	TRBJ1-3	once	ASSVDMGSGNTIY
TRBV7-3	TRBJ2-3	once	ASSLLSADTQY
TRBV3-1/TRBV3-2	TRBJ2-3	once	ARGLAGGADTQY
TRBV11-2	TRBJ2-7	.	ASSLEGTGALFEQY
TRBV2	TRBJ2-1	once	ASSREGLAGGLDEQF
TRBV30	TRBJ1-6	.	AWTLRGDNSPLH
TRBV10-3	TRBJ2-1	.	AISEGQRRDEQF
TRBV19	TRBJ1-2	.	ASSTGTVVFGYT
TRBV11-2	TRBJ2-1	.	ASSLDMEGVEQF
TRBV14	TRBJ1-6	.	ASSPDSSYNSPLH
TRBV2	TRBJ1-5	.	ASSGQDHQPQH
TRBV7-2	TRBJ1-5	.	ASSFTSDGYQPQH
TRBV7-2	TRBJ2-5	once	ASSVRSPQVLGETQY
TRBV6-1	TRBJ1-1	.	ASSEVSEAF
TRBV7-9	TRBJ1-5	.	ASSRDDQPQH
TRBV7-2	TRBJ2-2	.	ASSLDGGLNTGELF
TRBV18	TRBJ1-1	.	ASSPQPRTGEAF
TRBV4-3	TRBJ2-2	.	ASSQLGGRTAGELF
TRBV7-9	TRBJ2-1	.	ASSSGLAGGVNEQF
TRBV6-2/TRBV6-3	TRBJ2-1	.	ASSYSGLSNEQF
TRBV28	TRBJ1-1	.	ASSLVSGTLEAF
TRBV27	TRBJ1-6	once	ASSLARNNSPLH
TRBV27	TRBJ2-2	.	ASGRRVNTGELF
TRBV6-5	TRBJ2-7	.	ASRPFTPTYEQY
TRBV11-2	TRBJ2-7	.	ASSSGGGRLAYEQY
TRBV2	TRBJ1-4	.	ASSRTGPNEKLF
TRBV27	TRBJ2-7	.	ASSRDRVIYEQY
TRBV7-6	TRBJ1-3	.	ASSLAGRLYGNTIY
TRBV12-3/TRBV12-4	TRBJ1-1	.	ASSRQGAAF
TRBV27	TRBJ2-7	.	ASSPRDAGSYEQY
TRBV7-3	TRBJ1-1	.	ASSSSAVSPEAF
TRBV14	TRBJ1-2	.	ASSQGLAYGYT
TRBV28	TRBJ1-1	.	ASSLRRGGYTEAF
TRBV30	TRBJ1-4	.	AWSPGVNEKLF